What follows are 29 T cell receptor beta chains derived from one specimen sequenced in a study of blood T cell repertoires in COVID-19. TCRdb keeps only in-frame clones here, not all; method: immunoSEQ multiplex PCR. The sample holds around 290,000 clones, approximately 86% seen once. Sample: peripheral blood. These receptors all stem from a woman aged 65 to 85 with COVID-19, enrolled during active disease.

V is TRBV4-1 and J is TRBJ1-2; perhaps TRBD1 as D (6 bases). Trimming stripped 0 bases from V and 3 bases from J, with 20 bases between. Per the germline V gene, CDR1 is MGHRA and CDR2 is YSYEKL. The CDR3 is made up of 18 amino acids. Here the CDR3 reads CASSQEGALGQNHYGYTF. The CDR3 coding sequence is TGCGCCAGCAGCCAAGAGGGGGCTCTTGGACAAAACCACTATGGCTACACCTTC.

V and J are TRBV6-5 and TRBJ2-7; D gene ambiguous. The CDR3 has 14 amino acids. V lost 4 bases and J lost 0, with 10 bases in between. Germline assignment: CDR1 MNHEY and CDR2 SVGAGI. CDR3 DNA sequence: TGTGCCAGCAGTTCCGGTCCTAGCTCCTACGAGCAGTACTTC. This codes for CASSSGPSSYEQYF.

The gene calls are TRBV11-2 and TRBJ1-1; TRBD1 is a possible D gene (5 bases). The germline CDR1 and CDR2 sequences are SGHAT and FQNNGV. V was trimmed by 5 bases and J by 1 base, leaving 17 bases between them. CDR3 length equals 16 residues. The CDR3 reads CASSPFGGDPNTEAFF. CDR3 DNA: TGTGCCAGCAGCCCCTTCGGCGGGGACCCGAACACTGAAGCTTTCTTT. Full variable domain (outside the CDR3, taken from reference TRBV11-2 and TRBJ1-1): EAGVAQSPRYKIIEKRQSVAFWCNPISGHATLYWYQQILGQGPKLLIQFQNNGVVDDSQLPKDRFSAERLKGVDSTLKIQPAKLEDSAVYLCASSPFGGDPNTEAFFGQGTRLTVV.

The chain uses TRBV4-1 and TRBJ1-6; 8 bases align to TRBD1. Germline CDR1 reads MGHRA; CDR2 reads YSYEKL. V shed 4 bases, J shed 8 bases, and the junction held 7 bases outside the gene matches. This CDR3 comprises 15 residues. The chain's CDR3 is CASSLLQGGDSPLHF. The CDR3 coding sequence is TGCGCCAGCAGCCTACTACAGGGGGGGGATTCACCCCTCCACTTT.

The chain couples TRBV6-6 to TRBJ2-7; 9 nucleotides match TRBD1. The junction had 12 bases not matched to a gene; V was cut back by 6 bases and J by 3 bases. There are 16 residues in the CDR3. CDR1 is MNHNY and CDR2 is SVGAGI in the germline V gene (reference sequence). CDR3 loop: CASSRSWTGANYEQYF. CDR3 coding DNA: TGTGCCAGCAGCCGATCCTGGACAGGGGCGAACTACGAGCAGTACTTC.

The chain carries TRBV12-5 and TRBJ2-7; D may be TRBD2 (5 bases). This CDR3 is built from 12 residues. V lost 7 bases and J lost 5, with 12 bases in between. Per germline, CDR1 LGHNT and CDR2 FRNRAP. The CDR3 protein is CASAKTINEQYF. The CDR3 region has the DNA TGTGCTAGTGCCAAGACTATAAACGAGCAGTACTTC.

The gene calls are TRBV6-6 and TRBJ1-5; D remains unclear. CDR1 is MNHNY and CDR2 is SVGAGI in the germline V gene (reference sequence). The CDR3 has 14 residues. The ends were cut back, 6 bases at V and 5 bases at J, with 14 bases in the middle. The CDR3 sequence is CASSLGRFDQPQHF. CDR3 sequence (DNA): TGTGCCAGCAGCCTGGGGAGGTTTGATCAGCCCCAGCATTTT.

This sequence joins TRBV18 and TRBJ1-3, with TRBD1 matching over 11 bases. Germline CDR1 is KGHSH and CDR2 is LQKENI. The CDR3 totals 16 residues. The V and J ends lost 5 bases and 2 bases, in that order; junction bases with no gene match: 5. The DNA of the CDR3 is TGTGCCAGCTCATCGGGACAGGGGGTTCCTGGAAACACCATATATTTT. Its protein is CASSSGQGVPGNTIYF.

V is TRBV27 and J is TRBJ1-2, with 7 bases fitting TRBD1. There are 14 residues in the CDR3. With V trimmed by 6 bases and J by 9 bases, 13 bases remained unmatched. Germline V gene sequence: CDR1 MNHEY, CDR2 SMNVEV (reference sequence). CDR3 sequence reads: CASRGDQGGPSYTF. CDR3 DNA: TGTGCCAGCAGAGGGGATCAGGGGGGTCCGAGCTACACCTTC.

V usage is TRBV5-1 and J usage is TRBJ2-5; 7 nucleotides line up with TRBD2. This CDR3 comprises 16 residues. From germline, CDR1 is SGHRS and CDR2 YFSETQ. Trimming removed 1 base from V and 1 base from J; junction bases left unmatched: 7. As DNA, the CDR3 is TGCGCCAGCAGCTTGTCCCGCGGGGGAGTCCAAGAGACCCAGTACTTC. Translating it yields CASSLSRGGVQETQYF.

The chain links TRBV19 to TRBJ1-1; 10 bases agree with TRBD1. Germline trimming cut 3 bases from V and 0 bases from J; bases unmatched to any gene: 7. CDR3 size: 17 residues. Germline CDR1 LNHDA, CDR2 SQIVND (reference sequence). CDR3 DNA sequence: TGTGCCAGTAGTATCAGACAGGGGGCGACCATGAACACTGAAGCTTTCTTT. Protein: CASSIRQGATMNTEAFF.

The chain combines TRBV4-2 with TRBJ1-2; D gene uncertain. The CDR3 is 16 amino acids. Germline assignment: CDR1 LGHNA and CDR2 YNFKEQ. The germline V and J ends were trimmed by 0 bases and 1 base, with 12 bases remaining between them. The CDR3 DNA follows: TGTGCCAGCAGCCAAGATTGGTGGCAGAATAACTATGGCTACACCTTC. Protein sequence: CASSQDWWQNNYGYTF.

This clone was counted only a few times. The gene calls are TRBV27 and TRBJ1-2; 8 positions match TRBD1. CDR1 is MNHEY and CDR2 is SMNVEV in the germline V gene (reference sequence). This CDR3 comprises 15 residues. V was clipped by 6 bases and J by 3 bases; unmatched bases: 9. The CDR3 coding sequence is TGTGCCAGCAGAACCCAGGGGGCGCAGGACTATGGCTACACCTTC. It codes for CASRTQGAQDYGYTF.

CDR3 amino acids: CASSLQRGAQETQYF. CDR3 coding DNA: TGTGCCAGCAGCTTACAACGGGGGGCCCAAGAGACCCAGTACTTC. The chain employs TRBV7-6 and TRBJ2-5; TRBD2 is a possible D gene (7 bases). This CDR3 has 15 residues. V was pared by 2 bases and J by 1 base, with 11 bases between. In germline, CDR1 is SGHVS, CDR2 FNYEAQ.

This clone has only a few counts. V usage is TRBV5-1 and J usage is TRBJ1-6, with TRBD1 matching over 9 bases. This CDR3 spans 15 amino acids. CDR1 is SGHRS, CDR2 YFSETQ, per germline. Losses at the gene ends were 2 bases for V and 10 bases for J; bases not matched to a gene: 7. The CDR3 is CASSFQDRGESPLHF. CDR3 nucleotides: TGCGCCAGCAGCTTTCAAGACAGGGGGGAATCACCCCTCCACTTT.

This chain uses TRBV27 with TRBJ2-3, with TRBD2 matching 10 bases. The CDR3 contains 14 residues. In germline, CDR1 is MNHEY, CDR2 SMNVEV (reference sequence). The junction had 4 bases not matched to a gene; V was cut back by 7 bases and J by 3 bases. The CDR3 nucleotides read TGTGCCAGCACTAAGACTAGCGGGACAGATACGCAGTATTTT. Its protein is CASTKTSGTDTQYF.

The chain couples TRBV29-1 to TRBJ2-5; 9 bases are a match to TRBD2. The CDR3 runs to 13 residues. The V gene end was trimmed by 6 bases and the J gene end by 2 bases; junction bases not matched to a gene: 4. Per the germline V gene, CDR1 is SQVTM and CDR2 is ANQGSEA. The chain's CDR3 is CSVRSGGQETQYF. In DNA, the CDR3 is TGCAGCGTCCGGAGCGGGGGGCAAGAGACCCAGTACTTC.

V gene TRBV6-6 combines with J gene TRBJ1-4; D gene unclear. The CDR3 runs to 12 residues. Germline CDR1 MNHNY, CDR2 SVGAGI (reference sequence). V was cut by 6 bases and J by 8 bases, with 10 bases left in between. The CDR3 region has the DNA TGTGCCAGCAGAACCTCGAGGGAAAAACTGTTTTTT. Translating it yields CASRTSREKLFF.

This clone was seen more than once but under ten times. The chain carries TRBV10-2 and TRBJ2-7, with TRBD2 matching over 10 bases. The CDR3 contains 13 residues. CDR1 is WSHSY and CDR2 is SAAADI in the germline V gene. Trimming cost V 9 bases and J 6 bases; bases outside gene matches: 8. The CDR3 loop reads CASRTSGVPEQYF. The CDR3 DNA reads TGCGCCAGTCGGACTAGCGGAGTCCCCGAGCAGTACTTC.

V gene TRBV28 combines with J gene TRBJ1-1; possibly TRBD1 for D (6 bases). The CDR3 is 14 residues long. Germline values: CDR1 MDHEN, CDR2 SYDVKM. Trimming removed 7 bases at V and 1 base at J, with 13 bases between. The CDR3 nucleotides are TGTGCCAGCACCGTACAACAGGGGAACACTGAAGCTTTCTTT. It is translated as CASTVQQGNTEAFF.

The chain carries TRBV7-2 and TRBJ2-7; TRBD2 aligns across 11 bases. Per germline, CDR1 SGHTA and CDR2 FQGNSA. V trimming: 5 bases; J trimming: 3 bases; junction bases outside the gene matches: 6. This CDR3 is 15 amino acids long. The CDR3 bases are TGTGCCAGCAGCCGCTCAACTAGCGGGGGCTACGAGCAGTACTTC. This sequence encodes CASSRSTSGGYEQYF. The whole variable domain, filled in from reference TRBV7-2 and TRBJ2-7, reads GAGVSQSPSNKVTEKGKDVELRCDPISGHTALYWYRQSLGQGLEFLIYFQGNSAPDKSGLPSDRFSAERTGGSVSTLTIQRTQQEDSAVYLCASSRSTSGGYEQYFGPGTRLTVT.

This rearrangement joins TRBV5-6 to TRBJ2-2, with 11 bases aligning to TRBD2. The ends lost 3 bases at V and 0 bases at J; junction bases unmatched: 1. Germline CDR1 reads SGHDT; CDR2 reads YYEEEE. The CDR3 is 16 amino acids. The CDR3 is CASSYSGGANTGELFF. Written as DNA, the CDR3 is TGTGCCAGCAGCTATAGCGGGGGGGCGAACACCGGGGAGCTGTTTTTT.

The rearrangement links TRBV7-9 to TRBJ1-2; no firm D call. CDR1 and CDR2 (germline): SEHNR, FQNEAQ (reference sequence). The CDR3 contains 13 residues. The V and J ends lost 5 bases and 8 bases respectively, with 15 bases between them. CDR3 residues: CASSTIGSGGYTF. The CDR3 DNA is TGTGCCAGCAGCACGATCGGGAGTGGGGGCTACACCTTC.

This chain links TRBV19 with TRBJ2-5, with D tentatively TRBD1 (6 bases). CDR3 length: 11 residues. Germline lookup yields CDR1 LNHDA and CDR2 SQIVND (reference sequence). V was trimmed by 5 bases and J by 5 bases, leaving 6 bases between them. The CDR3 sequence: CASSQGETQYF. Written as DNA, the CDR3 is TGTGCCAGTAGTCAGGGGGAGACCCAGTACTTC.

J is TRBJ2-3 and V is TRBV27, with D perhaps TRBD2 (5 bases). CDR3 size: 14 residues. Germline CDR1 and CDR2: MNHEY and SMNVEV (reference sequence). V lost 4 bases and J 2 bases, leaving 10 bases between the germline ends. CDR3 bases: TGTGCCAGCAGTTCAGGACTCAACACAGATACGCAGTATTTT. This codes for CASSSGLNTDTQYF.

This chain links TRBV3-1 (or the pseudogene TRBV3-2) with TRBJ2-3; 14 nucleotides match TRBD2. With V trimmed by 2 bases and J by 4 bases, 2 bases remained unmatched. Germline assignment: CDR1 LGHDT and CDR2 YNNKEL (reference sequence). The CDR3 has 16 residues. DNA of the CDR3: TGTGCCAGCAGCCAATTGACTAGCGGGGGGGCAGATACGCAGTATTTT. Translation: CASSQLTSGGADTQYF.

This chain links TRBV29-1 with TRBJ2-3; D possibly corresponds to TRBD2 (5 bases). The CDR3 consists of 14 residues. From germline, CDR1 is SQVTM and CDR2 ANQGSEA. The ends were cut back, 0 bases at V and 5 bases at J, with 12 bases in the middle. CDR3: CSVEEVHGIDTQYF. The CDR3 bases are TGCAGCGTTGAAGAAGTACACGGGATAGATACGCAGTATTTT.

The CDR3 reads CASSYFSGGAGDTQYF. DNA for the CDR3: TGTGCCAGCAGTTACTTTAGCGGGGGGGCCGGAGATACGCAGTATTTT. This sequence joins TRBV6-5 and TRBJ2-3, with TRBD2 matching 11 bases. V trimming: 1 base; J trimming: 5 bases; junction bases outside the gene matches: 5. From germline, CDR1 is MNHEY and CDR2 SVGAGI. CDR3 length: 16 residues.

The chain uses TRBV6-2 or TRBV6-3 and TRBJ2-7; unclear D gene. CDR1 MNHEY and CDR2 SVGEGT come from the germline V gene. The CDR3 length is 14 residues. The ends were cut back, 5 bases at V and 0 bases at J, with 11 bases in the middle. In DNA form, the CDR3 reads TGTGCCAGCAGTAAACATATGAACTCCTACGAGCAGTACTTC. It codes for CASSKHMNSYEQYF.